The 15 T cell receptor beta chains in this list originate from one sample, sequenced in a study of blood T cell repertoires in COVID-19. TCRdb keeps only in-frame clones here, not all; method: immunoSEQ multiplex PCR. The top ten hold 0.65% to 0.95% of the sample, which has 95,000 to 150,000 clones, 71% seen once. The source material was peripheral blood. The receptors here all came from a human donor with acute or convalescent COVID-19. The donor label of this sample is uncertain.

The CDR3 DNA reads as TGTGCCAGCAGTCCAATACTAGCGGGGGGGCGTATAGATACGCAGTATTTT. Translation: CASSPILAGGRIDTQYF. The rearrangement uses TRBV28 and TRBJ2-3, with TRBD2 identical over 13 bases. Per germline, CDR1 MDHEN and CDR2 SYDVKM. V was clipped by 5 bases and J by 5 bases; unmatched bases: 10. The CDR3 is made up of 17 amino acids.

This chain uses TRBV7-9 with TRBJ1-1; 11 bases are a match to TRBD1. The V gene's germline CDR1 is SEHNR and CDR2 FQNEAQ (reference sequence). CDR3 length: 16 residues. V shed 1 base, J shed 4 bases, and the junction held 5 bases outside the gene matches. This chain's CDR3 is CASSLGTGGYGTEAFF. Here the CDR3 DNA reads TGTGCCAGCAGCTTAGGGACAGGGGGCTATGGCACTGAAGCTTTCTTT.

Here the CDR3 reads CASSQGTPYNEQFF. For the CDR3, the DNA is TGTGCCAGCAGCCAAGGGACACCTTACAATGAGCAGTTCTTC. This sequence joins TRBV14 and TRBJ2-1; D possibly corresponds to TRBD1 (5 bases). Germline CDR1 and CDR2: SGHDN and FVKESK. The CDR3 spans 14 residues. Trimming shortened V by 1 base and J by 4 bases, and 8 bases separated the two germline ends. Supplemented by reference TRBV14 and TRBJ2-1, the full variable domain reads EAGVTQFPSHSVIEKGQTVTLRCDPISGHDNLYWYRRVMGKEIKFLLHFVKESKQDESGMPNNRFLAERTGGTYSTLKVQPAELEDSGVYFCASSQGTPYNEQFFGPGTRLTVL.

This clone was detected once. CDR3 DNA: TGTGCCAGCAGCGGTGACAGGGGAAACTCTGGAAACACCATATATTTT. The encoded protein is CASSGDRGNSGNTIYF. J is TRBJ1-3 and V is TRBV9, with 8 bases identical to TRBD1. Germline CDR1 reads SGDLS; CDR2 reads YYNGEE. After removal of 3 bases from V and 0 bases from J, the junction contained 5 bases not matched to a gene. The CDR3 runs to 16 residues. The full variable domain, in which reference TRBV9 and TRBJ1-3 provide the parts outside the CDR3, is DSGVTQTPKHLITATGQRVTLRCSPRSGDLSVYWYQQSLDQGLQFLIQYYNGEERAKGNILERFSAQQFPDLHSELNLSSLELGDSALYFCASSGDRGNSGNTIYFGEGSWLTVV.

The chain links TRBV24-1 to TRBJ2-3; tentatively, D is TRBD2 (6 bases). The CDR3 runs 14 residues. V shed 12 bases and J shed 5 bases, with 20 bases lying between them. CDR1 is KGHDR, CDR2 SFDVKD, per germline. In DNA form, the CDR3 reads TGTGCCGACCACGTAGTCAAGGGAGGAGATACGCAGTATTTT. It is translated as CADHVVKGGDTQYF.

The chain has TRBV5-1 and TRBJ1-5, with no clear D. The germline V gene has CDR1 SGHRS and CDR2 YFSETQ. The CDR3 sequence is 15 residues long. V was trimmed by 1 base and J by 0 bases, leaving 8 bases between them. CDR3: CASSLSGDSNQPQHF. The CDR3 coding sequence is TGCGCCAGCAGCTTGTCAGGCGATAGCAATCAGCCCCAGCATTTT.

The chain couples TRBV5-8 to TRBJ2-1, with 9 bases aligning to TRBD1. The V gene's germline CDR1 is SGHTS and CDR2 YDEGEE. The CDR3 extends over 15 amino acids. Trimming removed 4 bases from V and 4 bases from J; junction bases left unmatched: 6. CDR3 residues: CASSKQGAKYNEQFF. DNA of the CDR3: TGTGCCAGCAGCAAACAGGGGGCTAAATACAATGAGCAGTTCTTC.

This clone was counted a few times. The chain recombines TRBV14 with TRBJ2-7; 8 bases fit TRBD1. This CDR3 is built from 12 residues. V gave up 4 bases and J gave up 6 bases; unmatched junction bases: 2. The germline V gene encodes CDR1 SGHDN and CDR2 FVKESK. Here the CDR3 reads CASSRTGLEQYV. The CDR3 DNA reads TGTGCCAGCAGCCGGACAGGGCTCGAGCAGTACGTC.

V gene TRBV9 combines with J gene TRBJ2-5; 8 bases line up with TRBD2. The V gene's germline CDR1 is SGDLS and CDR2 YYNGEE. CDR3 length: 16 amino acids. Losses at the gene ends were 4 bases for V and 5 bases for J; bases not matched to a gene: 13. The CDR3 spells CASSPGGGRLRETQYF. The CDR3 nucleotides are TGTGCCAGCAGCCCAGGCGGGGGGAGGTTGCGGGAGACCCAGTACTTC.

The V gene is TRBV12-2, the J gene TRBJ1-2; no DNA check was done on the table's D call, TRBD1. TRBV12-2 is deemed a pseudogene. The CDR3 spans 15 residues. In nucleotides, the CDR3 is TGTGCAAGTCGCTTAGGGCAGGGGGCGAACTATGGCTACACCTTC. Protein: CASRLGQGANYGYTF.

The genes are TRBV18 and TRBJ1-2; 8 bases fit TRBD1. The V segment lost 3 bases and the J segment 8 bases; nucleotides outside the gene matches: 5. CDR1 is KGHSH and CDR2 is LQKENI in the germline V gene. This CDR3 comprises 13 residues. The CDR3 DNA reads as TGTGCCAGCTCACCGGGACAGGAAGGGGGCTACACCTTC. The encoded protein is CASSPGQEGGYTF.

V usage is TRBV4-1 and J usage is TRBJ1-6, with 7 bases aligning to TRBD1. In germline, CDR1 is MGHRA, CDR2 YSYEKL. The CDR3 spans 16 residues. The ends lost 5 bases at V and 0 bases at J; junction bases unmatched: 4. CDR3 DNA: TGCGCCAGCAGCTACCGACAGGGCTCCTATAATTCACCCCTCCACTTT. Residues: CASSYRQGSYNSPLHF.

A remark on this clone: This same CDR3 is encoded by further DNA sequences in the sample. DNA for the CDR3: TGTGCCACCAGTGATTTGCGAGGGAACACCATATATTTT. It codes for CATSDLRGNTIYF. The V and J genes are TRBV24-1 and TRBJ1-3; D unresolved. CDR1 and CDR2 from the germline V gene are KGHDR and SFDVKD. The V end was cut by 0 bases, the J end by 7 bases, with 6 bases between. This CDR3 contains 13 residues.

This clone has only a few counts. This chain links TRBV12-5 with TRBJ1-1; 9 bases map to TRBD1. The V and J ends lost 6 bases and 6 bases, in that order; junction bases with no gene match: 8. The CDR3 is 14 amino acids. Per germline, CDR1 LGHNT and CDR2 FRNRAP. The CDR3 spells CASGSGTGRPEAFF. The CDR3 nucleotides are TGTGCTAGTGGCTCCGGGACAGGGAGGCCTGAAGCTTTCTTT.

This clone was picked up a small number of times. The chain employs TRBV28 and TRBJ1-2; D not certain. Looked up from germline, CDR1 is MDHEN and CDR2 is SYDVKM. V was pared by 1 base and J by 4 bases, with 13 bases between. This CDR3 has 15 amino acids. The CDR3 is CASSLLAFPSYGYTF. CDR3 DNA: TGTGCCAGCAGTTTATTAGCTTTCCCCAGCTATGGCTACACCTTC.